Listed below are T cell receptor beta chains from one sample, sequenced in a study of CD8+ T cells in alopecia areata. Profiled with immunoSEQ multiplex PCR; TCRdb holds only in-frame clones, not every one. Among some 150,000 clones listed, more than 85% were seen once. This material consisted of CD8+ T cells sorted from blood, taken at week 4, from a patient treated with tofacitinib. The receptors stem from a human donor with alopecia areata. Each CDR3 is given with its conserved first and last residue. Each record gives: J gene, V gene, D gene, clone size, CDR3 protein, CDR3 DNA. A D gene is named only where the DNA matches it firmly. Clone size, where shown, is once, few, many, or a class for clones that have expanded.

TRBJ2-7	TRBV6-5	TRBD1	-	CASSYAVQGASYEQYF	TGTGCCAGCAGTTACGCTGTCCAGGGGGCCTCGTACGAGCAGTACTTC
TRBJ1-2	TRBV4-1	TRBD1	-	CASSQVGTDPYGYTF	TGCGCCAGCAGCCAAGTGGGGACAGACCCATATGGCTACACCTTC
TRBJ1-1	TRBV7-2	TRBD1	-	CASSSRQGPNTEAFF	TGTGCCAGCAGCTCCCGACAGGGCCCGAACACTGAAGCTTTCTTT
TRBJ2-5	TRBV4-2	-	-	CASSPRAGEGETQYF	TGTGCCAGCAGCCCCCGGGCAGGGGAAGGGGAGACCCAGTACTTC
TRBJ2-5	TRBV9	-	once	CASSVDGDGLQTQYF	TGTGCCAGCAGCGTAGATGGGGACGGACTACAGACCCAGTACTTC
TRBJ2-1	TRBV5-6	TRBD2	-	CASSREAGAYNEQFF	TGTGCCAGCAGTCGAGAGGCGGGAGCCTACAATGAGCAGTTCTTC
TRBJ1-4	TRBV29-1	-	-	CSVEDKGRRVRSF	TGCAGCGTTGAAGATAAAGGACGAAGGGTTCGGTCTTTT
TRBJ2-7	TRBV20-1	-	-	CSANRDFEQYF	TGCAGTGCTAATAGGGATTTCGAGCAGTACTTC
TRBJ2-1	TRBV7-8	TRBD1	-	CASTPPGGEQFF	TGTGCCAGCACCCCTCCAGGGGGAGAGCAGTTCTTC
TRBJ2-7	TRBV29-1	-	-	CSVEETLGTFPHEQYF	TGCAGCGTTGAAGAAACGCTGGGGACATTTCCCCACGAGCAGTACTTC
TRBJ2-1	TRBV5-4	TRBD1	-	CASSDRDRGVHNEQFF	TGTGCCAGCAGCGACCGGGACAGGGGTGTCCACAATGAGCAGTTCTTC
TRBJ2-1	TRBV6-5	TRBD2	-	CASSSVGGLANEQFF	TGTGCCAGCAGTTCGGTCGGGGGGTTAGCTAATGAGCAGTTCTTC
TRBJ2-7	TRBV4-1	-	-	CASSQEGRGGYEQYF	TGCGCCAGCAGCCAAGAGGGCAGGGGGGGATACGAGCAGTACTTC
TRBJ1-1	TRBV30	-	-	CAWSVKGGWEAFF	TGTGCCTGGAGTGTAAAAGGGGGATGGGAAGCTTTCTTT
TRBJ1-5	TRBV9	-	-	CASSGRDGGNQPQHF	TGTGCCAGCAGCGGCCGGGACGGTGGAAATCAGCCCCAGCATTTT
TRBJ2-7	TRBV10-1	TRBD1	-	CASSESDRGYEQYF	TGCGCCAGCAGTGAGAGCGACAGGGGCTACGAGCAGTACTTC
TRBJ1-4	TRBV27	-	-	CASSANEATNEKLFF	TGTGCCAGCAGCGCCAATGAAGCAACTAATGAAAAACTGTTTTTT
TRBJ2-7	TRBV4-1	TRBD2	-	CASSQGGAGDEQYF	TGCGCCAGCAGCCAGGGAGGGGCGGGCGACGAGCAGTACTTC
TRBJ2-5	TRBV19	-	once	CASSISGGETQYF	TGTGCCAGTAGTATATCGGGTGGAGAGACCCAGTACTTC
TRBJ2-2	TRBV4-1	-	-	CASSQDPELNTGELFF	TGCGCCAGCAGCCAAGATCCCGAACTGAACACCGGGGAGCTGTTTTTT
TRBJ2-7	TRBV29-1	TRBD1	-	CSVGTGISYEQYF	TGCAGCGTCGGGACAGGGATATCCTACGAGCAGTACTTC
TRBJ2-1	TRBV2	TRBD2	-	CASSERSGWTSPHNEQFF	TGTGCCAGCAGTGAGAGATCCGGGTGGACTAGTCCCCACAATGAGCAGTTCTTC
TRBJ2-1	TRBV4-1	-	-	CASSQDERVSYNEQFF	TGCGCCAGCAGCCAAGATGAGCGGGTATCCTACAATGAGCAGTTCTTC
TRBJ2-3	TRBV5-1	TRBD2	-	CASSSIGTSGDDTQYF	TGCGCCAGCAGCTCGATAGGGACTAGCGGGGACGATACGCAGTATTTT
TRBJ2-7	TRBV15	-	once	CATSSPWTGYEQYF	TGTGCCACCAGCAGTCCTTGGACGGGCTACGAGCAGTACTTC
TRBJ2-2	TRBV7-8	-	-	CASSFGAEGSFF	TGTGCCAGCAGCTTTGGGGCGGAGGGTTCCTTTTTT
TRBJ2-7	TRBV7-9	-	-	CASSSAYEQYF	TGTGCCAGCAGCTCGGCCTACGAGCAGTACTTC
TRBJ2-1	TRBV29-1	TRBD2	-	CSVETGLAGAHGQFF	TGCAGCGTTGAGACCGGACTAGCGGGGGCCCATGGCCAGTTCTTC
TRBJ2-3	TRBV7-2	TRBD2	-	CASSSLTSGGRADTQYF	TGTGCCAGCAGCTCCCTGACTAGCGGGGGGAGGGCAGATACGCAGTATTTT
TRBJ2-7	TRBV13	TRBD1	-	CASSFGTANYEQYF	TGTGCCAGCAGCTTCGGGACAGCAAACTACGAGCAGTACTTC
TRBJ2-7	TRBV6-5	-	-	CASSLGDTAEQYF	TGTGCCAGCAGTCTCGGGGACACGGCCGAGCAGTACTTC
TRBJ2-7	TRBV29-1	-	-	CSVEASGDTYEQYF	TGCAGCGTTGAAGCCTCGGGGGATACCTACGAGCAGTACTTC
TRBJ2-5	TRBV7-2	TRBD1	few	CASSWRGQASQETQYF	TGTGCCAGCAGCTGGCGAGGACAGGCCAGCCAAGAGACCCAGTACTTC
TRBJ2-7	TRBV30	-	-	CAYTHPEDYEQYF	TGTGCCTACACACACCCGGAGGACTACGAGCAGTACTTC
TRBJ2-3	TRBV10-3	-	once	CAISEMWVDTQYF	TGTGCCATCAGTGAGATGTGGGTAGATACGCAGTATTTT
TRBJ2-2	TRBV6-5	-	-	CASTHWTGELFF	TGTGCCAGCACCCACTGGACCGGGGAGCTGTTTTTT
TRBJ2-5	TRBV11-2	TRBD2	few	CASSLDLGLAGTQETQYF	TGTGCCAGCAGCTTAGATCTCGGGCTAGCGGGAACCCAAGAGACCCAGTACTTC
TRBJ2-2	TRBV11-2	-	few	CASRPGLGGELFF	TGTGCCAGCAGGCCCGGGCTGGGCGGGGAGCTGTTTTTT
TRBJ1-2	TRBV29-1	TRBD1	-	CSVDVQTGGPGYTF	TGCAGCGTCGATGTCCAGACAGGGGGACCGGGCTACACCTTC
TRBJ2-1	TRBV25-1	-	once	CASSDWTPNEQFF	TGTGCCAGCAGTGATTGGACCCCCAATGAGCAGTTCTTC
TRBJ2-1	TRBV5-4	TRBD2	-	CASSLDAGGYNEQFF	TGTGCCAGCAGCTTGGACGCGGGGGGGTACAATGAGCAGTTCTTC
TRBJ2-4	TRBV5-4	-	-	CASSRGQEGKNIQYF	TGTGCCAGCAGCCGAGGACAGGAGGGCAAAAACATTCAGTACTTC
TRBJ2-7	TRBV9	-	once	CASSVGGGTDQYF	TGTGCCAGCAGCGTGGGGGGAGGGACAGATCAGTACTTC
TRBJ2-7	TRBV28	TRBD1	few	CASSSMGTGSSSEQYF	TGTGCCAGCAGTTCCATGGGGACAGGGTCCTCCTCCGAGCAGTACTTC
TRBJ2-7	TRBV19	-	once	CASSIDHQVSSYEQYF	TGTGCCAGTAGTATAGATCATCAAGTGAGCTCCTACGAGCAGTACTTC
TRBJ2-3	TRBV4-1	-	-	CASSQESSTDTQYF	TGCGCCAGCAGCCAAGAGTCAAGCACAGATACGCAGTATTTT
TRBJ2-5	TRBV7-7	-	-	CASSLSGQPYQETQYF	TGTGCCAGCAGCTTATCTGGACAGCCGTACCAAGAGACCCAGTACTTC
TRBJ2-3	TRBV13	-	once	CASSFPSADTQYF	TGTGCCAGCAGCTTCCCCTCGGCAGATACGCAGTATTTT
TRBJ1-4	TRBV7-9	TRBD1	-	CASREDRGNEKLFF	TGTGCCAGCAGAGAAGACAGGGGGAATGAAAAACTGTTTTTT
TRBJ2-7	TRBV2	TRBD1	-	CASSRTGYEQYF	TGTGCCAGCAGTCGGACAGGCTACGAGCAGTACTTC
TRBJ2-5	TRBV9	-	-	CASSPEDGIETQYF	TGTGCCAGCAGCCCCGAGGACGGAATCGAGACCCAGTACTTC
TRBJ2-7	TRBV6-5	-	-	CASSYTSGFYEQYF	TGTGCCAGCAGTTACACGTCAGGGTTTTACGAGCAGTACTTC
TRBJ2-7	TRBV6-6	TRBD1	-	CASSQNDRALYEQYF	TGTGCCAGCAGTCAAAACGACAGGGCCCTCTACGAGCAGTACTTC
TRBJ2-4	TRBV27	-	-	CASRDGGAKNIQYF	TGTGCCTCCCGAGATGGCGGCGCCAAAAACATTCAGTACTTC
TRBJ2-3	TRBV29-1	-	-	CSVAASGVEDTQYF	TGCAGCGTCGCCGCCTCGGGGGTGGAGGATACGCAGTATTTT